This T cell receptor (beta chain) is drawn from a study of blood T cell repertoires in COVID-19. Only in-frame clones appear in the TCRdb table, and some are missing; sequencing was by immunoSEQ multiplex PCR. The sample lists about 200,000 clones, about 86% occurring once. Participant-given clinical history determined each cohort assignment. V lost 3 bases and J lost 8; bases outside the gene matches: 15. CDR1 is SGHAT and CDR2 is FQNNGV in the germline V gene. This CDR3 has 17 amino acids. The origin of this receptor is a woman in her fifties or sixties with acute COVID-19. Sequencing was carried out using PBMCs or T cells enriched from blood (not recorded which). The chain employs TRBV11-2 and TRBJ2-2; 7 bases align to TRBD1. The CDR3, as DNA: TGTGCCAGCAGCTTCCGGTCCGGGACAGTTCCATTTGGGGAGCTGTTTTTT. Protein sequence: CASSFRSGTVPFGELFF.